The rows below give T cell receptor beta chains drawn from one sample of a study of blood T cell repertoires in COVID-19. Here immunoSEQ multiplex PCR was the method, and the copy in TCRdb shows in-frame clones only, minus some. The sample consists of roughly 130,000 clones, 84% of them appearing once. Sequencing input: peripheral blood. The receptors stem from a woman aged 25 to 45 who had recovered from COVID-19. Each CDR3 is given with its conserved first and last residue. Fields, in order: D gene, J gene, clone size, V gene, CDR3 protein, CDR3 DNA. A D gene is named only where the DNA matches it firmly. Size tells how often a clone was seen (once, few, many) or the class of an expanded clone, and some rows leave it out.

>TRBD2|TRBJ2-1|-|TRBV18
CASSRLASEQFF
TGTGCCAGCTCACGACTAGCGAGTGAGCAGTTCTTC
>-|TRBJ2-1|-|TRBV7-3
CASSVRIGLGVPEQFF
TGTGCCAGCAGCGTACGAATTGGACTCGGAGTTCCTGAGCAGTTCTTC
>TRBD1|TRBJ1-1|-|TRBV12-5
CASGLVATGELTEAFF
TGTGCTAGTGGTTTGGTAGCGACAGGGGAACTGACTGAAGCTTTCTTT
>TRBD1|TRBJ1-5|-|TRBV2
CASSGRTGAIDQPQHF
TGTGCCAGCAGTGGCCGGACAGGGGCAATCGATCAGCCCCAGCATTTT
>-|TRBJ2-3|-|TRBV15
CATSRAPREMLESDTQYF
TGTGCCACCAGCAGAGCCCCCCGGGAGATGCTTGAGTCAGATACGCAGTATTTT
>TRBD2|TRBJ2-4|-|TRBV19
CASSTAGENIQYF
TGTGCCAGTAGTACAGCGGGAGAAAACATTCAGTACTTC
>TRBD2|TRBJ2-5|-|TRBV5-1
CASAGLAGEETQYF
TGCGCCAGCGCGGGGCTAGCGGGAGAAGAGACCCAGTACTTC
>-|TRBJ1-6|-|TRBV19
CASSVWTRSNSPLHF
TGTGCCAGTAGCGTCTGGACAAGGAGTAATTCACCCCTCCACTTT
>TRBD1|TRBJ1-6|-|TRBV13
CASSLSRNRGRSANSPLHF
TGTGCCAGCAGCCTATCAAGGAACAGGGGGCGCTCAGCTAATTCACCCCTCCACTTT
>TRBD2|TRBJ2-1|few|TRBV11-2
CASSRRTSGRAPEQFF
TGTGCCAGCAGCCGTAGGACTAGCGGGAGGGCCCCTGAGCAGTTCTTC
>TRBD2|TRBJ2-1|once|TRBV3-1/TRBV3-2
CASSWAQTGGEQFF
TGTGCCAGCAGCTGGGCCCAGACGGGGGGTGAGCAGTTCTTC
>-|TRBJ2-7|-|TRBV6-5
CATSQGLTYEQYF
TGTGCCACCTCACAGGGTTTAACCTACGAGCAGTACTTC
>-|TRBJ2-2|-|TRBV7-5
CARSSPRENYTGELFF
TGTGCCAGAAGCTCCCCGCGGGAAAACTACACCGGGGAGCTGTTTTTT
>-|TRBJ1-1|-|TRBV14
CASSRPGLGNTEAFF
TGTGCCAGCAGCCGACCGGGTCTGGGGAACACTGAAGCTTTCTTT
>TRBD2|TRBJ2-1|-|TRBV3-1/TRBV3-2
CASGGGTLYNEQFF
TGTGCCAGCGGCGGGGGAACCCTCTACAATGAGCAGTTCTTC
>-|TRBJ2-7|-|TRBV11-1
CASSLATPYEQYF
TGTGCCAGCAGCTTAGCGACTCCCTACGAGCAGTACTTC
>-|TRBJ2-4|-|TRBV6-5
CASSPETGFQYF
TGTGCCAGCAGCCCGGAAACAGGGTTTCAGTACTTC
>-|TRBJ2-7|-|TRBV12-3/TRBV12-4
CASSIGTVEQYF
TGTGCCAGCAGTATAGGGACTGTCGAGCAGTACTTC